A single sample gave rise to the 7 T cell receptor beta chains below, sequenced in a study of blood T cell repertoires in COVID-19. Using immunoSEQ multiplex PCR, the repertoire was profiled, and TCRdb retains in-frame clones only, with some absent. The top ten clones hold roughly 1.6% of a sample with 150,000 to 200,000 clones, roughly 90% of them seen once. Specimen: peripheral blood. The source of these receptors is a woman in her forties or fifties with acute or convalescent COVID-19.

The chain links TRBV3-1 (or the pseudogene TRBV3-2) to TRBJ1-4; 8 bases map to TRBD1. The length of the CDR3 is 17 residues. Germline CDR1 and CDR2: LGHDT and YNNKEL (reference sequence). With V trimmed by 4 bases and J by 3 bases, 10 bases remained unmatched. The CDR3 loop is CASSPGLSGGSNEKLFF. Written as DNA, the CDR3 is TGTGCCAGCAGCCCCGGACTTTCAGGGGGCTCTAATGAAAAACTGTTTTTT.

The genes are TRBV7-9 and TRBJ2-1; tentative D call: TRBD2 (5 bases). The germline V and J ends were trimmed by 3 bases and 8 bases, with 14 bases remaining between them. Germline loops: CDR1 SEHNR, CDR2 FQNEAQ (reference sequence). This CDR3 spans 14 amino acids. Here the CDR3 DNA reads TGTGCCAGCAGCTTGAGCCTAGCTGTGGATGAGCAGTTCTTC. Encoded protein: CASSLSLAVDEQFF.

Only one count was recorded for this clone. The chain joins TRBV15 to TRBJ1-5; D unresolved. V gave up 3 bases and J gave up 6 bases, with 6 bases separating them. Germline V gene sequence: CDR1 LNHNV, CDR2 YYDKDF (reference sequence). The CDR3 extends over 12 amino acids. The CDR3 spells CATSSTGQPQHF. The DNA for the CDR3 is TGTGCCACCAGCAGTACGGGTCAGCCCCAGCATTTT.

The V gene is TRBV9, the J gene TRBJ1-1; D remains ambiguous. Trimming shortened V by 4 bases and J by 0 bases, and 7 bases separated the two germline ends. The CDR3 loop spans 13 amino acids. Germline CDR1 SGDLS, CDR2 YYNGEE. The CDR3 reads CASSSRLNTEAFF. CDR3 DNA sequence: TGTGCCAGCAGCTCCAGATTGAACACTGAAGCTTTCTTT.

The rearrangement uses TRBV4-2 and TRBJ2-2; 9 nucleotides agree with TRBD1. The trim removed 4 bases at V and 1 base at J, leaving 7 bases unmatched. Per germline, CDR1 LGHNA and CDR2 YNFKEQ. This CDR3 has 17 residues. For the CDR3, the DNA is TGTGCCAGCAGCCCACGGACAGGGGCCCTGAACACCGGGGAGCTGTTTTTT. Translation: CASSPRTGALNTGELFF.

V is TRBV11-3 and J is TRBJ2-7; D is perhaps TRBD1 (6 bases). Deletions cut 3 bases from V and 6 bases from J, with 21 bases between. This CDR3 spans 16 amino acids. CDR1 is SGHNT and CDR2 is YENEEA in the germline V gene. CDR3 amino acids: CASSFPIRGPGVEQYF. CDR3 DNA sequence: TGTGCCAGCAGCTTCCCCATTCGCGGGCCAGGGGTCGAGCAGTACTTC.

The chain joins TRBV19 to TRBJ1-2, with D possibly TRBD1 on 5 matching bases. The CDR3 runs 12 residues. Germline loops: CDR1 LNHDA, CDR2 SQIVND (reference sequence). Trimming shortened V by 3 bases and J by 7 bases, and 9 bases separated the two germline ends. CDR3 in DNA: TGTGCCAGTAGTATGGTCGGGGGTGGCTACACCTTC. Translation: CASSMVGGGYTF.